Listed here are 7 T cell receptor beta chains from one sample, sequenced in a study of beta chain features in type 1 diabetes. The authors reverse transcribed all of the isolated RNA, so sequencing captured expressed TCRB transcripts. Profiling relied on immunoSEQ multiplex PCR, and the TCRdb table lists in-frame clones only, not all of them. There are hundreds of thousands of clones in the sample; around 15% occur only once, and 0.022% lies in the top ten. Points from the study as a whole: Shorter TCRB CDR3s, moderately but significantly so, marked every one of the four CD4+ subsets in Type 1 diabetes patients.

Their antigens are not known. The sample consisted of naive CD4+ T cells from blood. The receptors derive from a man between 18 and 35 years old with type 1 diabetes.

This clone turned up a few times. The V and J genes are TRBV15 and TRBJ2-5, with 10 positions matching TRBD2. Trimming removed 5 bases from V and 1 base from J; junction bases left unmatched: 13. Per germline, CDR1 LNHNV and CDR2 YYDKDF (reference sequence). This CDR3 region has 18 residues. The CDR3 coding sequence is TGTGCCACCAGCGTGGCGGGGACTAGCGTTAGGGGCCAAGAGACCCAGTACTTC. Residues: CATSVAGTSVRGQETQYF.

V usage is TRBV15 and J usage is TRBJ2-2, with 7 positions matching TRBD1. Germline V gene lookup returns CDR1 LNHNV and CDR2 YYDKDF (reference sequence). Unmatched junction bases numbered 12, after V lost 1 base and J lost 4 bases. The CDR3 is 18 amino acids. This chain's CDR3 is CATSRGFDRVGPTGELFF. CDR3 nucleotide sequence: TGTGCCACCAGCAGAGGCTTTGACAGGGTCGGTCCCACCGGGGAGCTGTTTTTT.

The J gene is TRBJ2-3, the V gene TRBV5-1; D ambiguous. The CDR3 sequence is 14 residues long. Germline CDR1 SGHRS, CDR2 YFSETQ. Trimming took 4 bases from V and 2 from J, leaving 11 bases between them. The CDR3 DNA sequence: TGCGCCAGCAGCCCCGCGTTGGACACAGATACGCAGTATTTT. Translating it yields CASSPALDTDTQYF.

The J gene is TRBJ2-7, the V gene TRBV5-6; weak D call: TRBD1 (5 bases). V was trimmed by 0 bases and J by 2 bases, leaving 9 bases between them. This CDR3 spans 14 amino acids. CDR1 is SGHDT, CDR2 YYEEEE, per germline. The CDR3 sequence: CASSLGRTTYEQYF. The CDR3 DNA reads TGTGCCAGCAGCTTGGGTCGGACAACCTACGAGCAGTACTTC. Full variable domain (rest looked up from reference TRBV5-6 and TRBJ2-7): DAGVTQSPTHLIKTRGQQVTLRCSPKSGHDTVSWYQQALGQGPQFIFQYYEEEERQRGNFPDRFSGHQFPNYSSELNVNALLLGDSALYLCASSLGRTTYEQYFGPGTRLTVT.

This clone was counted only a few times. CDR3 DNA: TGTGCCAGCAGCTTTAGTGCAGACACCGGGGAGCTGTTTTTT. Its protein product is CASSFSADTGELFF. V is TRBV7-9 and J is TRBJ2-2, with D unresolved. Trimming removed 3 bases from V and 3 bases from J, with 8 bases in between. The CDR3 is 14 residues long. The germline V gene has CDR1 SEHNR and CDR2 FQNEAQ (reference sequence). Supplemented by reference TRBV7-9 and TRBJ2-2, the full variable domain reads DTGVSQNPRHKITKRGQNVTFRCDPISEHNRLYWYRQTLGQGPEFLTYFQNEAQLEKSRLLSDRFSAERPKGSFSTLEIQRTEQGDSAMYLCASSFSADTGELFFGEGSRLTVL.

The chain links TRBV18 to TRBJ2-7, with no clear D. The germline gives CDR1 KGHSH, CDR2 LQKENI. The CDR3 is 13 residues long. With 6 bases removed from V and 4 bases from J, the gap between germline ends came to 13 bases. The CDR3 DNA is TGTGCCAGCTCGCCCCTCGAAAATTACGAGCAGTACTTC. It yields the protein CASSPLENYEQYF.

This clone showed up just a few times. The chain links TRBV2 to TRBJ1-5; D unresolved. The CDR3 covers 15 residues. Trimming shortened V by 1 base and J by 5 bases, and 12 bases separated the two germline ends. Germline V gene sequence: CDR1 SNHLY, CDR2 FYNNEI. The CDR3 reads CASSEGHLDYQPQHF. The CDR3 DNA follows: TGTGCCAGCAGTGAAGGACACCTGGACTATCAGCCCCAGCATTTT.